The 30 T cell receptor beta chains in this list originate from one sample, sequenced in a study of cytomegalovirus exposure and HLA in healthy donors. PCR involved 60 Vbeta and 13 Jbeta primers. The table came from immunoSEQ multiplex PCR; TCRdb's copy has only in-frame clones and leaves some out. This sample's table has fewer than 150,000 clones. The sample comprised PBMCs. Receptors originate from a man younger than 35 in good health and CMV-seronegative.

The chain employs TRBV5-1 and TRBJ2-5; TRBD2 aligns across 9 bases. With the DNA end fitting TRBJ2-7 better, the J assignment may be wrong. The V gene's germline CDR1 is SGHRS and CDR2 YFSETQ. The CDR3 is made up of 15 amino acids. The CDR3: CASSLDPLAGYEQYF. Here the CDR3 DNA reads TGCGCCAGCAGCTTGGACCCACTAGCGGGCTACGAGCAGTACTTC.

The chain is built from TRBV6-1 and TRBJ2-5; 8 bases agree with TRBD1. The J call is in doubt because the DNA end fits TRBJ2-7 better. Germline CDR1 and CDR2: MNHNS and SASEGT. The CDR3 is made up of 15 amino acids. CDR3 DNA: TGTGCCAGCAGTGACGCGGGACAGGCGGCCTACGAGCAGTACTTC. Its protein is CASSDAGQAAYEQYF.

In DNA, the CDR3 is TGTGCCACCAGCAGAGATTCGAGACTAGCGGATCCTTTCGGGCAGTACTTC. Translated, it gives CATSRDSRLADPFGQYF. The chain is built from TRBV15 and TRBJ2-7; 9 positions match TRBD2. This CDR3 region has 17 residues. Trimming cost V 0 bases and J 9 bases; bases outside gene matches: 15. Per the germline V gene, CDR1 is LNHNV and CDR2 is YYDKDF (reference sequence). The variable domain in full, completed from reference TRBV15 and TRBJ2-7, reads DAMVIQNPRYQVTQFGKPVTLSCSQTLNHNVMYWYQQKSSQAPKLLFHYYDKDFNNEADTPDNFQSRRPNTSFCFLDIRSPGLGDTAMYLCATSRDSRLADPFGQYFGPGTRLTVT.

The chain uses TRBV5-1 and TRBJ2-7, with TRBD1 identical over 7 bases. The germline V gene encodes CDR1 SGHRS and CDR2 YFSETQ. J lost 6 bases, V lost 3 bases, and 6 bases had no gene match. The CDR3 is made up of 13 amino acids. In DNA form, the CDR3 reads TGCGCCAGCAGCTACTCCCCAGGGGGCGAGCAGTACTTC. Residues: CASSYSPGGEQYF.

Concerning this clone: Germline and junction disagree at one end, which may indicate a read error. V gene TRBV12-5 combines with J gene TRBJ2-2; the match to TRBD2 covers 10 bases. The CDR3 is 16 amino acids. The V gene's germline CDR1 is LGHNT and CDR2 FRNRAP. For the CDR3, the DNA is TGTGCTAGTGGTTTGGTACTAGCGGGGAACAGCGGGGAGCTGTTTTTT. Protein sequence: CASGLVLAGNSGELFF.

The J gene is TRBJ1-4, the V gene TRBV11-2, with unresolved D. This CDR3 comprises 11 residues. From germline, CDR1 is SGHAT and CDR2 FQNNGV. The V gene lost 4 bases and the J gene lost 10 bases, with 7 bases spanning the gap. The CDR3 loop is CASSSPGKLFF. CDR3 DNA: TGTGCCAGCAGCTCTCCGGGAAAACTGTTTTTT.

Regarding this clone: Additional DNA sequences in this sample encode the identical CDR3. This chain joins TRBV5-1 and TRBJ1-2; no reliable D call. Germline V gene data show CDR1 as SGHRS and CDR2 as YFSETQ. The CDR3 is 14 amino acids. Trimming removed 0 bases from V and 2 bases from J, with 8 bases in between. Written as DNA, the CDR3 is TGCGCCAGCAGCTTGGAACGGGGAAACTATGGCTACACCTTC. Translation: CASSLERGNYGYTF.

This chain uses TRBV10-3 with TRBJ2-1; D is possibly TRBD2 (6 bases). The CDR3 is 15 residues long. Per the germline V gene, CDR1 is ENHRY and CDR2 is SYGVKD. Trimming pared 10 bases from V and 5 bases from J, leaving 21 bases between. CDR3 sequence: CATKPPRDLDNEQFF. CDR3 coding DNA: TGTGCCACCAAGCCCCCCCGGGACTTAGACAATGAGCAGTTCTTC.

The chain joins TRBV9 to TRBJ2-1; TRBD1 matches 10 bases. The CDR3 loop spans 14 amino acids. Losses at the gene ends were 4 bases for V and 6 bases for J; bases not matched to a gene: 4. CDR1 and CDR2 from the germline V gene are SGDLS and YYNGEE. Written as DNA, the CDR3 is TGTGCCAGCAGCCCCGACAGGGGGCCCAATGAGCAGTTCTTC. It encodes CASSPDRGPNEQFF.

The chain has TRBV7-2 and TRBJ1-5; 7 bases align to TRBD1. The CDR3 sequence is 13 residues long. J gave up 7 bases and V 5 bases, and 5 bases lay outside the gene matches. CDR1 and CDR2 from the germline V gene are SGHTA and FQGNSA. The DNA of the CDR3 is TGTGCCAGCAGCGTTCAAGGGGGCCAGCCCCAGCATTTT. As protein: CASSVQGGQPQHF.

The V gene is TRBV19, the J gene TRBJ2-6; 7 nucleotides align to TRBD2. The CDR3 loop spans 15 amino acids. Germline CDR1 LNHDA, CDR2 SQIVND (reference sequence). V dropped 3 bases and J dropped 2; count of bases not matched to a gene: 1. The DNA of the CDR3 is TGTGCCAGTAGTATCGCGGGAGCTGGGGCCAACGTCCTGACTTTC. It translates to CASSIAGAGANVLTF.

The rearrangement joins TRBV2 to TRBJ2-5, with TRBD2 matching over 11 bases. V trimming: 5 bases; J trimming: 4 bases; junction bases outside the gene matches: 18. CDR3 length: 19 residues. Germline CDR1 is SNHLY and CDR2 is FYNNEI. The CDR3 DNA reads TGTGCCAGCAGTCACCGACTGACTAGCGGGAAGGGTTTGATAGAGACCCAGTACTTC. This encodes CASSHRLTSGKGLIETQYF.

The chain links TRBV10-1 to TRBJ2-7; 11 bases are a match to TRBD1. This CDR3 is 14 amino acids long. Trimming cost V 2 bases and J 3 bases; bases outside gene matches: 0. From germline, CDR1 is WNHNN and CDR2 SYGVQD (reference sequence). For the CDR3, the DNA is TGCGCCAGCAGTGAGGGGACAGGGGGCTACGAGCAGTACTTC. Protein: CASSEGTGGYEQYF.

J is TRBJ2-7 and V is TRBV5-6, with TRBD2 identical over 8 bases. In germline, CDR1 is SGHDT, CDR2 YYEEEE. V was clipped by 5 bases and J by 2 bases; unmatched bases: 6. There are 14 residues in the CDR3. For the CDR3, the DNA is TGTGCCAGCAGTCCCGGGACTAGAACCTACGAGCAGTACTTC. This translates into CASSPGTRTYEQYF.

This chain connects TRBV19 to TRBJ1-5; maybe TRBD1 (6 bases). This CDR3 is 16 amino acids long. From germline, CDR1 is LNHDA and CDR2 SQIVND (reference sequence). Trimming took 7 bases from V and 4 from J, leaving 20 bases between them. This CDR3 is CASISQWDNRNQPQHF. CDR3 sequence (DNA): TGTGCCAGTATCTCCCAGTGGGACAATCGGAATCAGCCCCAGCATTTT.

This chain joins TRBV10-3 and TRBJ1-2; TRBD1 agrees at 9 bases. The CDR3 is 16 amino acids. V lost 2 bases to trimming and J lost 2 bases; unmatched junction nucleotides: 6. CDR1 and CDR2 from the germline V gene are ENHRY and SYGVKD. The CDR3: CAISENAGQGNYGYTF. Written as DNA, the CDR3 is TGTGCCATCAGTGAGAATGCGGGACAGGGCAACTATGGCTACACCTTC.

Considering frequency, this clone is medium-sized (0.01 to 0.1%). The V and J genes are TRBV2 and TRBJ1-1; perhaps TRBD1 as D (6 bases). The germline CDR1 and CDR2 sequences are SNHLY and FYNNEI. The V end lost 8 bases, the J end lost 4 bases, and 17 bases lay between the germline ends. The CDR3 covers 14 residues. CDR3 sequence: CASLRTEVLTEAFF. CDR3 DNA: TGTGCCAGCCTTAGGACAGAGGTTCTCACTGAAGCTTTCTTT.

The genes are TRBV5-1 and TRBJ2-3; tentatively, D is TRBD2 (5 bases). The CDR3 loop spans 12 amino acids. The V and J ends lost 7 bases and 3 bases respectively, with 9 bases between them. The V gene's germline CDR1 is SGHRS and CDR2 YFSETQ. The chain's CDR3 is CASGPGTDTQYF. The CDR3 DNA reads TGCGCCAGCGGACCGGGGACAGATACGCAGTATTTT.

The chain links TRBV5-1 to TRBJ2-5, with 10 bases aligning to TRBD2. The length of the CDR3 is 16 residues. The germline gives CDR1 SGHRS, CDR2 YFSETQ. V lost 4 bases to trimming and J lost 4 bases; unmatched junction nucleotides: 10. CDR3 loop: CASSRGLAKGGETQYF. The DNA of the CDR3 is TGCGCCAGCAGCCGGGGACTAGCGAAAGGGGGAGAGACCCAGTACTTC.

This chain connects TRBV11-2 to TRBJ1-3, with 7 bases matching TRBD1. The CDR3 runs to 15 residues. The germline V gene encodes CDR1 SGHAT and CDR2 FQNNGV. The V gene end was trimmed by 5 bases and the J gene end by 8 bases; junction bases not matched to a gene: 12. CDR3 nucleotide sequence: TGTGCCAGCAGCCAAACAGGGGTTGGCGGGCACACCATATATTTT. As protein: CASSQTGVGGHTIYF.

The genes are TRBV18 and TRBJ2-1, with TRBD2 matching over 10 bases. This CDR3 has 17 amino acids. Germline CDR1 is KGHSH and CDR2 is LQKENI. Trimming cost V 0 bases and J 6 bases; bases outside gene matches: 8. CDR3 sequence reads: CASSPPLLAGGVNEQFF. CDR3 DNA sequence: TGTGCCAGCTCACCACCCCTGTTAGCGGGAGGAGTCAATGAGCAGTTCTTC.

The rearrangement links TRBV6-1 to TRBJ2-3; TRBD1 might be the D (5 bases). The CDR3 loop spans 12 amino acids. V lost 3 bases and J lost 5, with 6 bases in between. CDR1 MNHNS and CDR2 SASEGT come from the germline V gene. The CDR3 region is CASSDDRDTQYF. The CDR3 DNA follows: TGTGCCAGCAGTGACGACAGAGATACGCAGTATTTT.

The rearrangement joins TRBV9 to TRBJ1-2, with 7 bases aligning to TRBD1. This CDR3 is built from 15 residues. V trimming: 4 bases; J trimming: 7 bases; junction bases outside the gene matches: 13. The germline V gene encodes CDR1 SGDLS and CDR2 YYNGEE. The chain's CDR3 is CASSTKGAGEFGYTF. CDR3 DNA sequence: TGTGCCAGCAGCACCAAGGGGGCAGGGGAGTTTGGCTACACCTTC.

The rearrangement links TRBV13 to TRBJ2-7; 7 positions match TRBD1. Germline V lookup: CDR1 PRHDT, CDR2 FYEKMQ (reference sequence). The CDR3 consists of 13 residues. Germline trimming cut 7 bases from V and 5 bases from J; bases unmatched to any gene: 8. CDR3 residues: CASTDNRGNEQYF. As DNA, the CDR3 is TGTGCCAGCACCGACAACAGGGGCAACGAGCAGTACTTC.

J is TRBJ2-3 and V is TRBV15, with 9 bases lining up with TRBD1. This CDR3 contains 13 residues. The germline gives CDR1 LNHNV, CDR2 YYDKDF (reference sequence). V was pared by 6 bases and J by 4 bases, with 2 bases of the junction left unmatched. The DNA of the CDR3 is TGTGCCACCAGACAGGGGGCGGCAGATACGCAGTATTTT. Amino acid sequence: CATRQGAADTQYF.

The chain uses TRBV5-1 and TRBJ2-1, with a weak D call TRBD1 (5 bases). CDR1 and CDR2 (germline): SGHRS, YFSETQ. V lost 0 bases and J 9 bases, leaving 7 bases between the germline ends. The CDR3 sequence is 12 residues long. The CDR3 is CASSLDRSEQFF. CDR3 sequence (DNA): TGCGCCAGCAGCTTGGACAGGTCTGAGCAGTTCTTC. The whole variable domain, filled in from reference TRBV5-1 and TRBJ2-1, reads KAGVTQTPRYLIKTRGQQVTLSCSPISGHRSVSWYQQTPGQGLQFLFEYFSETQRNKGNFPGRFSGRQFSNSRSEMNVSTLELGDSALYLCASSLDRSEQFFGPGTRLTVL.

The chain joins TRBV15 to TRBJ2-3, with 8 bases fitting TRBD2. Unmatched junction bases numbered 9, after V lost 0 bases and J lost 1 base. CDR3 size: 18 residues. The germline gives CDR1 LNHNV, CDR2 YYDKDF (reference sequence). CDR3 residues: CATSRDRGSGEGTDTQYF. For the CDR3, the DNA is TGTGCCACCAGCAGAGATAGGGGTAGCGGGGAAGGCACAGATACGCAGTATTTT.

The chain has TRBV7-9 and TRBJ2-7; 7 nucleotides match TRBD1. Looked up from germline, CDR1 is SEHNR and CDR2 is FQNEAQ (reference sequence). V lost 4 bases to trimming and J lost 5 bases; unmatched junction nucleotides: 5. The CDR3 covers 13 residues. For the CDR3, the DNA is TGTGCCAGCAGCTGGCAGGGGGACCACGAGCAGTACTTC. Its protein product is CASSWQGDHEQYF.

V is TRBV19 and J is TRBJ1-1; perhaps TRBD1 as D (5 bases). Germline loops: CDR1 LNHDA, CDR2 SQIVND (reference sequence). This CDR3 spans 13 amino acids. Trimming cost V 6 bases and J 5 bases, with 13 bases left between them. Here the CDR3 DNA reads TGTGCCAGTAGACAAGGCGGGGGAACTGAAGCTTTCTTT. The encoded protein is CASRQGGGTEAFF.

Details on this clone: One junction end does not reproduce the germline sequence, and a read error may be involved. The chain combines TRBV18 with TRBJ2-6, with 7 bases fitting TRBD1. The CDR3 covers 18 residues. Germline CDR1 KGHSH, CDR2 LQKENI. CDR3 coding DNA: TGTGCCAGCTCCCCACCGGGACAGAGTTTCTCTGGGGCCGACGTCCTGACTTTC. Amino acid sequence: CASSPPGQSFSGADVLTF.